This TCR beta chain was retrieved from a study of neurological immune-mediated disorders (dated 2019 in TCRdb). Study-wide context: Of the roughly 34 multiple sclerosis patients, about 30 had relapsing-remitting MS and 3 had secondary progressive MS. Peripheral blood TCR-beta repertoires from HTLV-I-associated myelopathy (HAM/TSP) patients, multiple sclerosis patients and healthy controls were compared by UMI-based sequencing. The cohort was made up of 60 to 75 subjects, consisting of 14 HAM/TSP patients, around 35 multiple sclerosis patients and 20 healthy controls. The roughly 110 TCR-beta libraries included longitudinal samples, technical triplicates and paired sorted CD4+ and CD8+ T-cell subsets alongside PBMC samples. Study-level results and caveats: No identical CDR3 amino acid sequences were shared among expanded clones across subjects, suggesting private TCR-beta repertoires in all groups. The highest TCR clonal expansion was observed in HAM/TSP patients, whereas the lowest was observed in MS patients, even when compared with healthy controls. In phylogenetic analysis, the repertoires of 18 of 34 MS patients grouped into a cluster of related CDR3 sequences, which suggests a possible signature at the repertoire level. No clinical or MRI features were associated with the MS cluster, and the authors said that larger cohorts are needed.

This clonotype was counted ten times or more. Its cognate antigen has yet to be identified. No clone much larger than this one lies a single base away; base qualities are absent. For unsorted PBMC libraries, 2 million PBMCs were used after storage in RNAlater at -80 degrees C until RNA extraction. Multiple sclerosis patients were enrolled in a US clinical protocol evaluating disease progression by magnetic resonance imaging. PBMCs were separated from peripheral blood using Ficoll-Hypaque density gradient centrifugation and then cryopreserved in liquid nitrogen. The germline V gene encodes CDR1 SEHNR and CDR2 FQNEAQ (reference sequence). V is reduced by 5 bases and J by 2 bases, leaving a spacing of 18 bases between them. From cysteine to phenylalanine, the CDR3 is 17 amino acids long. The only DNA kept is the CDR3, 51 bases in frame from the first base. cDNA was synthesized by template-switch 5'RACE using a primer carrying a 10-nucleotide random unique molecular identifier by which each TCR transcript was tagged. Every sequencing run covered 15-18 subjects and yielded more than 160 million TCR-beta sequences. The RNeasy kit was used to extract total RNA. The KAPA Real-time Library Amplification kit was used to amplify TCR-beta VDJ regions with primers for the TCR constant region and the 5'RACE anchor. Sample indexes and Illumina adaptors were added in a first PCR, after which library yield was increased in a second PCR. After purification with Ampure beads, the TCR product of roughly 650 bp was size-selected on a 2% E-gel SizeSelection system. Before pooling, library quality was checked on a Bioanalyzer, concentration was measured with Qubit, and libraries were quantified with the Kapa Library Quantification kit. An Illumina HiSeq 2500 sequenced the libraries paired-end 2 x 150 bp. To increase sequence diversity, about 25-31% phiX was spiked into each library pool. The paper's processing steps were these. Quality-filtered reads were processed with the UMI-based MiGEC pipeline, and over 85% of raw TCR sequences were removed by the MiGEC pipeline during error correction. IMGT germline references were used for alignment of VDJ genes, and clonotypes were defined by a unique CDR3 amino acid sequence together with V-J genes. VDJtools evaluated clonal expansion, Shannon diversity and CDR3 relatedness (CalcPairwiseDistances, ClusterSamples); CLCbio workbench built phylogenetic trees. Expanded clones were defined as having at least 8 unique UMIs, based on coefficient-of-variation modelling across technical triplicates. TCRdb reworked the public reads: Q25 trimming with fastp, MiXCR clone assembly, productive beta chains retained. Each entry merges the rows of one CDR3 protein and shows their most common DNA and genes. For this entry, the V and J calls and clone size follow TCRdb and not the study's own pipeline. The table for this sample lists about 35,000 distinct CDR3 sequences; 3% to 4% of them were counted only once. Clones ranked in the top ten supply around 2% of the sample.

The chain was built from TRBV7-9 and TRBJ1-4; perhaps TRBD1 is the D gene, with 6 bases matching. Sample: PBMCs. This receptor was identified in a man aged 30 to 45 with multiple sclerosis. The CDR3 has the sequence CASSPGRGTNTNEKLFF. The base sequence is TGTGCCAGCAGCCCAGGGAGGGGGACAAACACTAATGAAAAACTGTTTTTT.